The 6 T cell receptor beta chains in this list originate from one sample, sequenced in a study of cytomegalovirus exposure and HLA in healthy donors. PCR primers comprised 60 Vbeta and 13 Jbeta primers. Profiling relied on immunoSEQ multiplex PCR, and the TCRdb table lists in-frame clones only, not all of them. The sample contains over 150,000 clones, roughly 80% of which appear only once. Sequenced: PBMCs. The receptors stem from a man in his thirties or forties in good health and CMV-seropositive.

The rearrangement links TRBV19 to TRBJ1-1; D ambiguous. Trimming removed 4 bases from V and 1 base from J, with 13 bases in between. This CDR3 spans 15 amino acids. Germline lookup yields CDR1 LNHDA and CDR2 SQIVND (reference sequence). The CDR3 DNA reads TGTGCCAGTAGTAGTCTTAAGTTACAGAACACTGAAGCTTTCTTT. Translating gives CASSSLKLQNTEAFF.

The chain recombines TRBV7-9 with TRBJ1-4, with D hard to call. Germline V gene data show CDR1 as SEHNR and CDR2 as FQNEAQ (reference sequence). The V end was cut by 1 base, the J end by 7 bases, with 16 bases between. The CDR3 is made up of 16 amino acids. CDR3: CASSLDLAGRSEKLFF. CDR3 in DNA: TGTGCCAGCAGCTTAGACTTGGCGGGCCGGAGTGAAAAACTGTTTTTT.

V gene TRBV4-3 combines with J gene TRBJ2-7, with 8 bases that match TRBD2. Germline V gene lookup returns CDR1 LGHNA and CDR2 YSLEER. This CDR3 contains 16 residues. The V segment lost 3 bases and the J segment 0 bases; nucleotides outside the gene matches: 7. CDR3 loop: CASSQRTSWLSYEQYF. As DNA, the CDR3 is TGCGCCAGCAGCCAGCGGACTAGCTGGCTCTCCTACGAGCAGTACTTC.

The chain is built from TRBV18 and TRBJ1-1; 8 bases align to TRBD1. The V gene's germline CDR1 is KGHSH and CDR2 LQKENI. The CDR3 totals 16 residues. V trimming: 5 bases; J trimming: 0 bases; junction bases outside the gene matches: 8. The CDR3 bases are TGTGCCAGCTCATCAGGGACAGGCATACTGAACACTGAAGCTTTCTTT. This translates into CASSSGTGILNTEAFF.

This chain connects TRBV29-1 to TRBJ1-3, with D possibly TRBD1 on 6 matching bases. Trimming took off 7 bases at V and 3 bases at J, with 10 bases between the two ends. Germline CDR1 reads SQVTM; CDR2 reads ANQGSEA. This CDR3 region has 12 residues. CDR3 protein: CSGQGNGNTIYF. CDR3 sequence (DNA): TGCAGCGGGCAGGGGAATGGAAACACCATATATTTT.

The chain links TRBV6-5 to TRBJ2-7, with D perhaps matching TRBD1 (6 bases). Germline CDR1 and CDR2: MNHEY and SVGAGI. Deletions cut 7 bases from V and 1 base from J, with 8 bases between. This CDR3 spans 12 amino acids. The CDR3 reads CASTTGSYEQYF. Here the CDR3 DNA reads TGTGCCAGCACCACAGGGTCCTACGAGCAGTACTTC.